These 23 T cell receptor beta chains share one sample of origin, sequenced in a study of CD4 T cells in relation to SARS-CoV-2 and coronaviruses. Before the COVID-19 pandemic, during about 2010-2018, CD4+ T cells were taken from unexposed donors. CD4+ T cells were isolated from the cells after nine to eleven days of culture. No antigens are known for them. Some clones are missing from TCRdb's copy, which holds only in-frame ones; the method was immunoSEQ multiplex PCR. The repertoire holds roughly 19,000 clones, with 65% to 85% as singletons. The sequencing input was CD4+ T cells from PBMCs, cultured in vitro. The origin of the receptors is a human donor in good health.

The chain carries TRBV9 and TRBJ1-3; no clear D gene. V dropped 10 bases and J dropped 0 bases, with 8 bases sitting between them. Germline CDR1 SGDLS, CDR2 YYNGEE. The CDR3 loop spans 12 amino acids. The CDR3 loop reads CAGWRSGNTIYF. Here the CDR3 DNA reads TGTGCCGGCTGGCGCTCTGGAAACACCATATATTTT.

The rearrangement links TRBV28 to TRBJ1-5; D is possibly TRBD1 (5 bases). The CDR3 extends over 16 amino acids. The V end lost 7 bases, the J end lost 6 bases, and 22 bases lay between the germline ends. Germline assignment: CDR1 MDHEN and CDR2 SYDVKM. CDR3 in amino acids: CASKTGGGRVAQPQHF. Here the CDR3 DNA reads TGTGCCAGCAAAACGGGGGGAGGCAGGGTCGCTCAGCCCCAGCATTTT.

The V call is TRBV5-5, the J call TRBJ2-2, with D maybe TRBD1 (5 bases). CDR1 and CDR2 from the germline V gene are SGHKS and YYEKEE (reference sequence). This CDR3 is built from 15 residues. Trimming removed 0 bases at V and 2 bases at J, with 8 bases between. CDR3 residues: CASSLGRGNTGELFF. The CDR3 region has the DNA TGTGCCAGCAGCTTGGGTAGGGGAAACACCGGGGAGCTGTTTTTT. The entire variable domain, with the rest obtained from reference TRBV5-5 and TRBJ2-2, is as follows: DAGVTQSPTHLIKTRGQQVTLRCSPISGHKSVSWYQQVLGQGPQFIFQYYEKEERGRGNFPDRFSARQFPNYSSELNVNALLLGDSALYLCASSLGRGNTGELFFGEGSRLTVL.

The chain has TRBV12-5 and TRBJ2-6; TRBD2 is a possible D gene (7 bases). The CDR3 has 15 amino acids. Germline V lookup: CDR1 LGHNT, CDR2 FRNRAP. V shed 6 bases and J shed 3 bases, with 12 bases lying between them. The CDR3 sequence: CASGRGGVGANVLTF. CDR3 sequence (DNA): TGTGCTAGTGGCCGAGGGGGGGTTGGGGCCAACGTCCTGACTTTC.

This sequence joins TRBV7-3 and TRBJ2-5; 8 bases line up with TRBD2. Germline trimming cut 4 bases from V and 1 base from J; bases unmatched to any gene: 8. The CDR3 loop spans 16 amino acids. CDR1 and CDR2 (germline): SGHTA, FQGTGA. CDR3 region: CASSSSGGWSQETQYF. The CDR3 DNA follows: TGTGCCAGCAGCTCGTCGGGAGGGTGGTCCCAAGAGACCCAGTACTTC.

This clone turned up a few times. The chain combines TRBV6-6 with TRBJ1-5; tentative D call: TRBD1 (6 bases). The CDR3 loop spans 13 amino acids. The V gene's germline CDR1 is MNHNY and CDR2 SVGAGI (reference sequence). Deletions cut 0 bases from V and 11 bases from J, with 11 bases between. CDR3 sequence (DNA): TGTGCCAGCAGTTACTCTTCTGAGGGGGCCCAGCATTTT. It codes for CASSYSSEGAQHF.

The chain is built from TRBV20-1 and TRBJ1-4; D ambiguous. The V and J ends lost 3 bases and 4 bases respectively, with 6 bases between them. This CDR3 comprises 12 residues. Germline loops: CDR1 DFQATT, CDR2 SNEGSKA (reference sequence). CDR3 sequence reads: CSASLYNEKLFF. In nucleotides, the CDR3 is TGCAGTGCTAGTCTGTATAATGAAAAACTGTTTTTT.

This rearrangement joins TRBV9 to TRBJ2-7, with TRBD1 identical over 9 bases. J was trimmed by 5 bases and V by 4 bases; bases with no gene match: 10. Germline V gene data show CDR1 as SGDLS and CDR2 as YYNGEE. CDR3 length: 15 residues. In DNA, the CDR3 is TGTGCCAGCAGCCTTGGGTGGGACAGGGACCACGAGCAGTACTTC. Translated: CASSLGWDRDHEQYF.

The chain joins TRBV7-8 to TRBJ2-7; perhaps TRBD2 as D (6 bases). V was clipped by 0 bases and J by 4 bases, with 10 bases between them. This CDR3 has 14 amino acids. Looked up from germline, CDR1 is SGHVS and CDR2 is FQNEAQ. The CDR3, as DNA: TGTGCCAGCAGCTTAGCGCGGAGGGGATACGAGCAGTACTTC. Protein product: CASSLARRGYEQYF.

This rearrangement joins TRBV12-3 or TRBV12-4 to TRBJ2-1, with D perhaps matching TRBD2 (6 bases). This CDR3 contains 11 residues. V gave up 3 bases and J gave up 9 bases, with 6 bases separating them. CDR3 DNA sequence: TGTGCCAGCAGTTTGCGGGGTGAGCAGTTCTTC. This gives the protein CASSLRGEQFF.

The rearrangement links TRBV6-1 to TRBJ1-6, with 7 bases that match TRBD1. J lost 5 bases, V lost 4 bases, and 20 bases had no gene match. The length of the CDR3 is 20 residues. Germline-derived CDR1 and CDR2 are MNHNS and SASEGT. DNA of the CDR3: TGTGCCAGCAGTGGGTACCGATCGAAGCCGGGACAGCAGCATAATTCACCCCTCCACTTT. This codes for CASSGYRSKPGQQHNSPLHF.

The V gene is TRBV6-5, the J gene TRBJ1-1; D possibly corresponds to TRBD1 (5 bases). Germline lookup yields CDR1 MNHEY and CDR2 SVGAGI. The CDR3 consists of 13 residues. V gave up 6 bases and J gave up 2 bases, with 10 bases separating them. The DNA for the CDR3 is TGTGCCAGCAGCGCGGGGACCAACACTGAAGCTTTCTTT. This gives the protein CASSAGTNTEAFF.

This clone was detected a few times. The chain couples TRBV28 to TRBJ2-7, with 7 bases fitting TRBD2. Germline trimming cut 2 bases from V and 9 bases from J; bases unmatched to any gene: 13. The length of the CDR3 is 15 residues. CDR1 and CDR2 (germline): MDHEN, SYDVKM. For the CDR3, the DNA is TGTGCCAGCAGTTTACTAGCGGTCCCAACGGTGGGGCAGTACTTC. This translates into CASSLLAVPTVGQYF. The full variable domain, rest sourced from reference TRBV28 and TRBJ2-7, is DVKVTQSSRYLVKRTGEKVFLECVQDMDHENMFWYRQDPGLGLRLIYFSYDVKMKEKGDIPEGYSVSREKKERFSLILESASTNQTSMYLCASSLLAVPTVGQYFGPGTRLTVT.

This sequence joins TRBV19 and TRBJ2-1; D gene uncertain. This CDR3 spans 11 amino acids. Germline CDR1 reads LNHDA; CDR2 reads SQIVND (reference sequence). V lost 6 bases and J lost 7, with 7 bases in between. In DNA, the CDR3 is TGTGCCAGTAGAAATGGGAATGAGCAGTTCTTC. Translation: CASRNGNEQFF.

The chain employs TRBV30 and TRBJ1-4; D remains unclear. Trimming removed 0 bases from V and 8 bases from J, with 13 bases in between. CDR1 GTSNPN and CDR2 SVGIG come from the germline V gene (reference sequence). The CDR3 consists of 14 residues. The DNA of the CDR3 is TGTGCCTGGAGTGTACTAGGGCCGTCGGAAAAACTGTTTTTT. Encoded protein: CAWSVLGPSEKLFF. Combining the CDR3 with reference TRBV30 and TRBJ1-4 gives the whole variable domain SQTIHQWPATLVQPVGSPLSLECTVEGTSNPNLYWYRQAAGRGLQLLFYSVGIGQISSEVPQNLSASRPQDRQFILSSKKLLLSDSGFYLCAWSVLGPSEKLFFGSGTQLSVL.

This clone occurred once. V gene TRBV3-1 (or the pseudogene TRBV3-2) combines with J gene TRBJ2-5; 9 bases map to TRBD2. V lost 4 bases, J lost 2 bases, and 5 bases stayed unmatched. The germline V gene has CDR1 LGHDT and CDR2 YNNKEL (reference sequence). This CDR3 region has 15 residues. CDR3 loop: CASSPTSGNQETQYF. The CDR3 bases are TGTGCCAGCAGCCCGACTAGCGGTAATCAAGAGACCCAGTACTTC.

This clone was seen a handful of times. The chain uses TRBV19 and TRBJ1-5; perhaps TRBD1 as D (5 bases). V lost 1 base and J lost 5, with 12 bases in between. CDR1 is LNHDA and CDR2 is SQIVND in the germline V gene (reference sequence). The CDR3 is made up of 15 amino acids. CDR3 region: CASSIADRKYQPQHF. DNA of the CDR3: TGTGCCAGTAGTATAGCCGACAGAAAGTATCAGCCCCAGCATTTT.

The gene calls are TRBV6-5 and TRBJ2-3, with TRBD2 matching over 7 bases. After removal of 7 bases from V and 2 bases from J, the junction contained 9 bases not matched to a gene. Germline assignment: CDR1 MNHEY and CDR2 SVGAGI. This CDR3 comprises 15 residues. CDR3 nucleotides: TGTGCCAGCACGGGGGGAGGCACCCTCACAGATACGCAGTATTTT. Its protein is CASTGGGTLTDTQYF.

This clone appeared a few times. The rearrangement links TRBV7-3 to TRBJ2-2; D tentatively reads TRBD1 or TRBD2 (6 bases each). The CDR3 is 16 amino acids. The ends were cut back, 8 bases at V and 2 bases at J, with 18 bases in the middle. Per the germline V gene, CDR1 is SGHTA and CDR2 is FQGTGA. In nucleotides, the CDR3 is TGTGCCAGCGGGGGGCGTCAAGGGCCCAACACCGGGGAGCTGTTTTTT. It codes for CASGGRQGPNTGELFF.

CDR3 sequence (DNA): TGCGCCAGCAGCTTAATCAGCGGGAGCGACGAGCAGTACTTC. Encoded protein: CASSLISGSDEQYF. The genes are TRBV5-1 and TRBJ2-7; TRBD2 agrees at 8 bases. Germline V CDR1 and CDR2: SGHRS, YFSETQ. J lost 5 bases, V lost 2 bases, and 6 bases had no gene match. This CDR3 has 14 residues.

The chain uses TRBV30 and TRBJ1-4; perhaps TRBD1 as D (6 bases). In germline, CDR1 is GTSNPN, CDR2 SVGIG (reference sequence). The CDR3 is made up of 16 amino acids. Trimming removed 0 bases at V and 3 bases at J, with 14 bases between. The CDR3 DNA is TGTGCCTGGAGTGTCGGGCAGGGGTGGGCTAATGAAAAACTGTTTTTT. This codes for CAWSVGQGWANEKLFF.

The chain is built from TRBV10-2 and TRBJ2-2; TRBD1 matches 8 bases. In germline, CDR1 is WSHSY, CDR2 SAAADI. CDR3 length equals 15 residues. Trimming cost V 7 bases and J 0 bases; bases outside gene matches: 4. The CDR3: CASNSQGANTGELFF. The CDR3 DNA reads as TGCGCCAGCAACTCACAGGGGGCGAACACCGGGGAGCTGTTTTTT.

This chain uses TRBV4-1 with TRBJ2-7, with D maybe TRBD1 (6 bases). CDR1 MGHRA and CDR2 YSYEKL come from the germline V gene. CDR3 length: 17 amino acids. Trimming left V 2 bases short and J 4 bases short, with 21 bases between. The CDR3 spells CASSQPTGQSRAYEQYF. The CDR3 DNA follows: TGCGCCAGCAGCCAACCCACAGGACAGAGTCGGGCTTACGAGCAGTACTTC.